This T cell receptor (beta chain) appears in the sequencing data of a study of blood T cell repertoires in COVID-19. Across the study: Collection of acute and convalescent COVID-19 samples took place in the United States, Italy and Spain. T cells, B-cell-depleted T cells, or PBMCs provided the cDNA or gDNA that served as material.

CDR3 size: 13 residues. V was trimmed by 5 bases and J by 10 bases, leaving 16 bases between them. Original methodology: The authors estimated nucleated cell counts from reference gene primer amplification. Some clones are missing from TCRdb's copy, which holds only in-frame ones; the method was immunoSEQ multiplex PCR. V and J calls and clone size are those listed in that table; D and trimming were worked out from the DNA. The sample yields about 230,000 clones, roughly 80% seen once. This chain connects TRBV12-3 or TRBV12-4 to TRBJ2-3; D may be TRBD2 (6 bases). This TCR came from a man aged 50-59 years with active or convalescent COVID-19. Sequencing input: peripheral blood. As DNA, the CDR3 is TGTGCCAGCAGTCTGTCGGGACTGATTTCGCAGTATTTT. It yields the protein CASSLSGLISQYF.